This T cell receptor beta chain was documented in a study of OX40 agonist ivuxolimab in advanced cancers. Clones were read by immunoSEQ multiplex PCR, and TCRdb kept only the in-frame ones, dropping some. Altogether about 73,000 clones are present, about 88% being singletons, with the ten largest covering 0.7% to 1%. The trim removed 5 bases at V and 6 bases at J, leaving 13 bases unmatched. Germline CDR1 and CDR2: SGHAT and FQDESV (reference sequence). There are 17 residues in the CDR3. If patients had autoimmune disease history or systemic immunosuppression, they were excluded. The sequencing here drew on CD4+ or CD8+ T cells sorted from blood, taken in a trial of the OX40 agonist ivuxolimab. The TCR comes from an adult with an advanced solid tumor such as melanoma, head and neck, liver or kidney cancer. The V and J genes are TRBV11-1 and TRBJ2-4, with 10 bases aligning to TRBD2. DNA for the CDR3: TGTGCCAGCAGCCCCCCCGGGGGTAGCGGGGGGATAAACATTCAGTACTTC. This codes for CASSPPGGSGGINIQYF.